This paragraph reports one T cell receptor (beta chain). In the original processing: Estimates of nucleated cell counts were drawn from the amplification of reference gene primers. Method: immunoSEQ multiplex PCR; TCRdb's copy keeps in-frame clones and lacks some. D and trimming come from the DNA, and the V and J calls and clone size come from that table. The data hold some 93,000 clones, with around four fifths observed a single time. These data are taken from a study of blood T cell repertoires in COVID-19. Study as a whole: Some COVID-19 samples were acute and others convalescent; all came from the United States, Italy and Spain. T cells, B-cell-depleted T cells, or PBMCs supplied cDNA or gDNA.

Germline V gene lookup returns CDR1 SNHLY and CDR2 FYNNEI. V was cut by 5 bases and J by 4 bases, with 6 bases left in between. The CDR3 loop spans 12 amino acids. J is TRBJ1-3 and V is TRBV2; D is unresolved. The sample comprised peripheral blood. This clonotype originated in a man between 65 and 85 years old with acute or convalescent COVID-19. CDR3 in amino acids: CASSTEGNTIYF. The CDR3, as DNA: TGTGCCAGCAGTACTGAAGGAAACACCATATATTTT. Complete variable domain (other parts from reference TRBV2 and TRBJ1-3): EPEVTQTPSHQVTQMGQEVILRCVPISNHLYFYWYRQILGQKVEFLVSFYNNEISEKSEIFDDQFSVERPDGSNFTLKIRSTKLEDSAMYFCASSTEGNTIYFGEGSWLTVV.